One and the same sample provided the 12 T cell receptor beta chains below, sequenced in a study of blood T cell repertoires in COVID-19 (TCRdb year 2020). Library creation used the immunoSEQ multiplex PCR assay. In its TCRdb copy, this immuneACCESS table keeps in-frame sequences only and misses some clones. Where compared with another copy, unresolved V genes explain less than half of these, and the others have no known cause. This sample has about 68,000 clones in its table, and about 90% of those were observed once. Of the sample, 2.3% falls within the top ten clones. Sequenced material: peripheral blood. The receptor set was obtained from a human donor in a cohort sampled during active COVID-19.

The chain employs TRBV9 and TRBJ2-2; TRBD2 agrees at 7 bases. V lost 3 bases, J lost 6 bases, and 8 bases stayed unmatched. Germline lookup yields CDR1 SGDLS and CDR2 YYNGEE. The length of the CDR3 is 15 residues. Written as DNA, the CDR3 is TGTGCCAGCAGCGCACGACTAGCAGCCGCCGGGGAGCTGTTTTTT. Amino acid sequence: CASSARLAAAGELFF. Based on the CDR3 plus reference TRBV9 and TRBJ2-2, the full variable domain is DSGVTQTPKHLITATGQRVTLRCSPRSGDLSVYWYQQSLDQGLQFLIQYYNGEERAKGNILERFSAQQFPDLHSELNLSSLELGDSALYFCASSARLAAAGELFFGEGSRLTVL.

This clone appeared a single time. The chain links TRBV2 to TRBJ2-1; weak D call: TRBD1 (5 bases). Germline CDR1 is SNHLY and CDR2 is FYNNEI. V was clipped by 4 bases and J by 9 bases, with 10 bases between them. CDR3 length: 12 amino acids. The CDR3 coding sequence is TGTGCCAGCAGTGGTGACAGTACTGAGCAGTTCTTC. Protein: CASSGDSTEQFF.

This rearrangement joins TRBV7-8 to TRBJ2-3; D may be TRBD2 (6 bases). Germline loops: CDR1 SGHVS, CDR2 FQNEAQ. The CDR3 has 15 residues. V lost 1 base, J lost 4 bases, and 12 bases lay in between. DNA of the CDR3: TGTGCCAGCAGCTTAGGCCCCGCTAGCGCAGATACGCAGTATTTT. This codes for CASSLGPASADTQYF.

The chain links TRBV14 to TRBJ2-7, with a possible D match to TRBD1 (6 bases). The length of the CDR3 is 14 residues. Germline V gene data show CDR1 as SGHDN and CDR2 as FVKESK. V shed 4 bases and J shed 3 bases, with 13 bases lying between them. CDR3 nucleotide sequence: TGTGCCAGCAGCCCACAGGGATTTAGCTACGAGCAGTACTTC. As protein: CASSPQGFSYEQYF.

The CDR3 region is CASSQEEGGTANYGYTF. CDR3 in DNA: TGTGCCAGCAGCCAAGAGGAGGGAGGGACGGCTAACTATGGCTACACCTTC. This chain connects TRBV3-1 (or the pseudogene TRBV3-2) to TRBJ1-2; tentatively, D is TRBD1 (5 bases). The CDR3 covers 17 residues. V lost 0 bases, J lost 0 bases, and 14 bases lay in between. CDR1 is LGHDT, CDR2 YNNKEL, per germline (reference sequence).

This clone has more than one count but fewer than ten. The CDR3 reads CASSSPSGRAREQFF. CDR3 sequence (DNA): TGTGCCAGCAGCTCTCCTAGCGGGAGGGCGCGTGAGCAGTTCTTC. The chain couples TRBV7-2 to TRBJ2-1; 12 nucleotides match TRBD2. This CDR3 is built from 15 residues. Per germline, CDR1 SGHTA and CDR2 FQGNSA. After removal of 4 bases from V and 9 bases from J, the junction contained 7 bases not matched to a gene.

This sequence joins TRBV6-2 or TRBV6-3 and TRBJ2-3; the match to TRBD2 covers 11 bases. This CDR3 region has 16 residues. J was trimmed by 2 bases and V by 1 base; bases with no gene match: 2. Germline values: CDR1 MNHEY, CDR2 SVGEGT. CDR3 loop: CASSYLAGGVTDTQYF. CDR3 DNA sequence: TGTGCCAGCAGTTACTTAGCGGGAGGGGTCACAGATACGCAGTATTTT.

CDR3 protein: CASSLMLGQGAFGANVLTF. CDR3 in DNA: TGTGCCAGCAGCTTGATGCTGGGACAGGGGGCGTTTGGGGCCAACGTCCTGACTTTC. The chain uses TRBV5-5 and TRBJ2-6, with TRBD1 matching over 12 bases. This CDR3 comprises 19 residues. The V and J ends lost 1 base and 3 bases, in that order; junction bases with no gene match: 8. Per the germline V gene, CDR1 is SGHKS and CDR2 is YYEKEE (reference sequence).

The V gene is TRBV19, the J gene TRBJ1-1, with 8 nucleotides matching TRBD1. V gave up 3 bases and J gave up 4 bases; unmatched junction bases: 7. Germline loops: CDR1 LNHDA, CDR2 SQIVND (reference sequence). The CDR3 extends over 15 amino acids. The CDR3 sequence is CASSMVRGLSTEAFF. The CDR3 DNA reads as TGTGCCAGTAGTATGGTCAGGGGGCTAAGCACTGAAGCTTTCTTT.

The chain uses TRBV3-1 (or the pseudogene TRBV3-2) and TRBJ2-5; 9 bases line up with TRBD2. The ends lost 6 bases at V and 2 bases at J; junction bases unmatched: 10. This CDR3 is built from 16 residues. In germline, CDR1 is LGHDT, CDR2 YNNKEL (reference sequence). This CDR3 is CASSLNSGGNQETQYF. The DNA of the CDR3 is TGTGCCAGCAGTCTTAATAGCGGGGGCAATCAAGAGACCCAGTACTTC.

This clone was detected once. The chain carries TRBV5-4 and TRBJ1-1; D is ambiguous. V lost 3 bases and J 5 bases, leaving 17 bases between the germline ends. Germline CDR1 reads SGHNT; CDR2 reads YYREEE (reference sequence). The CDR3 is 15 residues long. Written as DNA, the CDR3 is TGTGCCAGCAGCTCCCCCCTCGGAGGTCGGACTGAAGCTTTCTTT. Translation gives CASSSPLGGRTEAFF.

This rearrangement joins TRBV5-1 to TRBJ1-5, with D possibly matching TRBD1 (6 bases). Germline values: CDR1 SGHRS, CDR2 YFSETQ. V lost 1 base and J 5 bases, leaving 10 bases between the germline ends. The CDR3 runs to 14 residues. CDR3 bases: TGCGCCAGCAGCTTGAGGGCAGGGGATCAGCCCCAGCATTTT. It codes for CASSLRAGDQPQHF.